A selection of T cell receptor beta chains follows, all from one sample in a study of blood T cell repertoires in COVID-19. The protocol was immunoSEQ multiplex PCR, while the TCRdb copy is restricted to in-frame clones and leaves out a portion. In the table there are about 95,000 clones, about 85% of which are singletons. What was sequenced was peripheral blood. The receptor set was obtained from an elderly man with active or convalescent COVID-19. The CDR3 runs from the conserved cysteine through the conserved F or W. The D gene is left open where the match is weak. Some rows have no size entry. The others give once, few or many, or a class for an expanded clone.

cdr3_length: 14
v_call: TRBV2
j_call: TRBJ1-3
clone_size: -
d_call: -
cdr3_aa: CASSETGSGNTIYF
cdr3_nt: TGTGCCAGCAGTGAGACCGGGAGCGGAAACACCATATATTTT

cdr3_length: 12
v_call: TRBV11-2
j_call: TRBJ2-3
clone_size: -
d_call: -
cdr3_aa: CASSLAADTQYF
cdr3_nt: TGTGCCAGCAGCTTAGCCGCAGATACGCAGTATTTT

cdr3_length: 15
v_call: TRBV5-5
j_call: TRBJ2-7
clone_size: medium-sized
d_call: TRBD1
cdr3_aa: CASSLGTGTGGEQYF
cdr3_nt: TGTGCCAGCAGCTTGGGGACCGGGACAGGGGGCGAGCAGTACTTC

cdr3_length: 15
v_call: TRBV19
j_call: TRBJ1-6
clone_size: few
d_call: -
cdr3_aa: CASTPGESYNSPLHF
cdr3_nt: TGTGCCAGTACCCCAGGGGAATCCTATAATTCACCCCTCCACTTT

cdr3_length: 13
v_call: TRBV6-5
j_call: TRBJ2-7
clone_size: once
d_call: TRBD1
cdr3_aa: CASSGGRLYEQYF
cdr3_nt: TGTGCATCCTCAGGGGGCAGGTTGTACGAGCAGTACTTC

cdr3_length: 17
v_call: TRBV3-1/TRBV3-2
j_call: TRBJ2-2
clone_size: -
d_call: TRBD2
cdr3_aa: CASSQRAGLSNTGELFF
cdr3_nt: TGTGCCAGCAGCCAGAGAGCGGGACTTTCGAACACCGGGGAGCTGTTTTTT

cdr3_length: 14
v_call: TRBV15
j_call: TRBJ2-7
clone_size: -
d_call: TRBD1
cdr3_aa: CATSRDRGGYEQYF
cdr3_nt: TGTGCCACCAGCAGGGACAGGGGCGGCTACGAGCAGTACTTC

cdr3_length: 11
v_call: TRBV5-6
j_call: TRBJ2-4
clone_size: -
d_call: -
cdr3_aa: CASSSFMSRAF
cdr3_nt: TGTGCCAGCAGCTCGTTTATGTCTCGAGCCTTC

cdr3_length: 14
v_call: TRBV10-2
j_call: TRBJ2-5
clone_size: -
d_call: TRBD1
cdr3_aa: CASRPTGGGETQYF
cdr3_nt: TGCGCCAGCAGGCCCACAGGGGGCGGAGAGACCCAGTACTTC

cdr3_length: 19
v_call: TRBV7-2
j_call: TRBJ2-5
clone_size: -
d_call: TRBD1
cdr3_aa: CASSFRGQGALASQETQYF
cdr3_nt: TGTGCCAGCAGCTTTAGGGGACAGGGTGCTCTGGCCAGCCAAGAGACCCAGTACTTC

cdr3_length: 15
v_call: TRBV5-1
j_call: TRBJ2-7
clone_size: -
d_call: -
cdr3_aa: CASSLSPAGSYEQYF
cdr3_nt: TGCGCCAGCAGCTTGTCCCCCGCGGGGTCCTACGAGCAGTACTTC

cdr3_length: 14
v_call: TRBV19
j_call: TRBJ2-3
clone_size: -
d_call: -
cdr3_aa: CASSTLGFGDTQYF
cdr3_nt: TGTGCCAGTAGTACACTCGGGTTTGGAGATACGCAGTATTTT

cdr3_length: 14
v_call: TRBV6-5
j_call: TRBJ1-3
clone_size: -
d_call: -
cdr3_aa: CASSTDGIRNTIYF
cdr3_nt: TGTGCCAGCAGTACGGACGGGATAAGAAACACCATATATTTT

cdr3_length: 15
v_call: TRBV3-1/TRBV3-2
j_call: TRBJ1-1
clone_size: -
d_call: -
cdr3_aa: CASSRPRGGNTEAFF
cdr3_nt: TGTGCCAGCAGCCGACCCCGGGGAGGAAACACTGAAGCTTTCTTT

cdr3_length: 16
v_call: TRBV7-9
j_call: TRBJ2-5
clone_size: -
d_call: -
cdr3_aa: CASRLQRQLSQETQYF
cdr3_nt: TGTGCCAGCAGATTACAAAGACAGCTCTCCCAAGAGACCCAGTACTTC

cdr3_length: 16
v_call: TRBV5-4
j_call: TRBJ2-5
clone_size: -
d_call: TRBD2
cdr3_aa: CASSPQVAGVVETQYF
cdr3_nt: TGTGCCAGCAGCCCCCAGGTGGCGGGGGTGGTGGAGACCCAGTACTTC

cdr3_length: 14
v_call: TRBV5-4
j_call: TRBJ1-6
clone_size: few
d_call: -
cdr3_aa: CATAAQNYNSPLHF
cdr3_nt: TGTGCCACCGCGGCCCAGAACTATAATTCACCCCTCCACTTT

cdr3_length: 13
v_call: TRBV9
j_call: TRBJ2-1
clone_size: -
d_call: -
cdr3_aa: CASSGTVYNEQFF
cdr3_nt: TGTGCCAGCAGCGGGACAGTTTACAATGAGCAGTTCTTC

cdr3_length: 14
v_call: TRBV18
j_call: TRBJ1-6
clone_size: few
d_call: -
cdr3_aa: CASSEQVYNSPLHF
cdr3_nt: TGTGCCAGCTCAGAACAGGTCTATAATTCACCCCTCCACTTT

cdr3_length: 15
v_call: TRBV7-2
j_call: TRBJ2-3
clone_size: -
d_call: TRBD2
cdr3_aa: CASSLVGGGTDTQYF
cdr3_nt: TGTGCCAGCAGCTTAGTCGGGGGGGGGACAGATACGCAGTATTTT

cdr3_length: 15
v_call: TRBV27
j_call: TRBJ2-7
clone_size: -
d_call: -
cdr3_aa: CASRVGGAATYEQYF
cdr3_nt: TGTGCCTCCCGAGTTGGGGGGGCCGCAACATACGAGCAGTACTTC

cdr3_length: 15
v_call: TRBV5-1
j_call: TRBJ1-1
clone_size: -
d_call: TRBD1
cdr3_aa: CASSTRTGSGTEAFF
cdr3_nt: TGCGCCAGCAGCACCAGGACAGGGTCGGGCACTGAAGCTTTCTTT

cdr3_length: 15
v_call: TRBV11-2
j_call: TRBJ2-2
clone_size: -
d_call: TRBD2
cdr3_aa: CASSRRTSDPGELFF
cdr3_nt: TGTGCCAGCAGCCGTCGGACTAGCGATCCCGGGGAGCTGTTTTTT

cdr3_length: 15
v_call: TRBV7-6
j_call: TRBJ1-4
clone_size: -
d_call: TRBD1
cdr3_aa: CASSLVGTGTEKLFF
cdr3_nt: TGTGCCAGCAGCTTAGTGGGGACAGGGACCGAAAAACTGTTTTTT

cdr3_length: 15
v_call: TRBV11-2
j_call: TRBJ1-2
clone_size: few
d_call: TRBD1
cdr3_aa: CASSARTGALHGYTF
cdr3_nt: TGTGCCAGCAGCGCAAGGACAGGGGCGTTACATGGCTACACCTTC

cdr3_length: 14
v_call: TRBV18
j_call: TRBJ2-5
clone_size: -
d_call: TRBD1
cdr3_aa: CASSRDRVQETQYF
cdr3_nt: TGTGCCAGCTCACGTGACAGGGTACAGGAGACCCAGTACTTC

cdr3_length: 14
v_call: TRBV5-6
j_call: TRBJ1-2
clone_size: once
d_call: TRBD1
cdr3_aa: CASSSGQGFYGYTF
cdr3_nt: TGTGCCAGCAGCTCCGGACAGGGCTTCTATGGCTACACCTTC

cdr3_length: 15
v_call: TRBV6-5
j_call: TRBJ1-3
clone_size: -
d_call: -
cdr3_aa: CASRAAIDSGNTIYF
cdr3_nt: TGTGCCAGCAGAGCCGCCATCGACTCTGGAAACACCATATATTTT

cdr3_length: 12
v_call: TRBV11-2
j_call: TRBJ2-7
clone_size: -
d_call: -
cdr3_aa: CASSRQLYEQYF
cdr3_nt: TGTGCCAGCAGCCGACAGCTATACGAGCAGTACTTC

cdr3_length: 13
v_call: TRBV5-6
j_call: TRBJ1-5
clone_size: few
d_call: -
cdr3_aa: CASSLQGWQPQHF
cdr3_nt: TGTGCCAGCAGCTTGCAGGGCTGGCAGCCCCAGCATTTT

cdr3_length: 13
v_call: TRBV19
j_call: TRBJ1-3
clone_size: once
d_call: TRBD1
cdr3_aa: CASSRTGSATIYF
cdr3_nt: TGTGCCAGTAGCCGGACAGGCTCGGCCACCATATATTTT

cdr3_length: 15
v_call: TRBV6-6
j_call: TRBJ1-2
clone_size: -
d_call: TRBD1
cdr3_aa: CASSYGGTGNMGYTF
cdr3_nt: TGTGCCAGCAGTTACGGTGGGACAGGCAATATGGGCTACACCTTC

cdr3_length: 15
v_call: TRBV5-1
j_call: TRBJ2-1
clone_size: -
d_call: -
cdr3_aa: CASSKGLGGYNEQFF
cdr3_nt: TGCGCCAGCAGCAAAGGACTGGGGGGCTACAATGAGCAGTTCTTC